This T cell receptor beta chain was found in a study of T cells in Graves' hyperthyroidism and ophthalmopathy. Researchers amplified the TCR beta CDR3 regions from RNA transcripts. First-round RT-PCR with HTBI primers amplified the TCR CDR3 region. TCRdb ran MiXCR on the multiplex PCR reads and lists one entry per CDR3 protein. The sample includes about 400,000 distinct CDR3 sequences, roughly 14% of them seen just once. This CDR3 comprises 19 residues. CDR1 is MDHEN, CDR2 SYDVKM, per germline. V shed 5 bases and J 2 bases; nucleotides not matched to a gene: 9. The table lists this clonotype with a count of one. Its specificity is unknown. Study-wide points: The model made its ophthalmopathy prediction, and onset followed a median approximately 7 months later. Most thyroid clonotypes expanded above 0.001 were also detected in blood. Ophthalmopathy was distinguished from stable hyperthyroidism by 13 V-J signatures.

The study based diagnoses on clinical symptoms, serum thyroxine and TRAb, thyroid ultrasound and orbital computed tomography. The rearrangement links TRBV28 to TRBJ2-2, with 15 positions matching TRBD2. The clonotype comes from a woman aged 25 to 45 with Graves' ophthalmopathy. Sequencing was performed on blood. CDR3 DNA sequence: TGTGCCAGCAGTCTCCTGGGACTAGCGGGAGGTGTAAACACCGGGGAGCTGTTTTTT. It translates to CASSLLGLAGGVNTGELFF.